These T cell receptor beta chains were read from a single sample in a study of CD8+CD57+ T cells in acquired aplastic anemia. Each CDR3 protein is one row after TCRdb ran MiXCR on the reads. The sample records 150,000 to 200,000 distinct CDR3 sequences, more than 45% being singletons. Sequencing was done on a sample of sorted CD4+, CD8+, or CD8+CD57+ T cells (not recorded which) from PBMCs. The source of these receptors is a human donor with aplastic anemia. The CDR3 runs from the conserved cysteine through the conserved F or W. Fields, in order: J gene, V gene, D gene, clone size, CDR3 protein, CDR3 DNA. D genes are given only for firm matches. Clone size appears in some rows only: once, few, many, or a class for an expanded clone.

>TRBJ2-5|TRBV7-9|.|few
CASSLAGLETQYF
TGTGCCAGCAGCTTAGCGGGGCTTGAGACCCAGTACTTC
>TRBJ2-1|TRBV29-1|TRBD2|.
CSAHSGRAYNEQFF
TGCAGCGCACATAGCGGGAGGGCCTACAATGAGCAGTTCTTC
>TRBJ1-2|TRBV5-1|.|many
CASTAGYSENYGYTF
TGCGCCAGCACGGCAGGGTATTCGGAGAACTATGGCTACACCTTC
>TRBJ2-1|TRBV7-3|TRBD2|.
CASSSRPLAEHNEQFF
TGTGCCAGCAGCTCCCGCCCGCTAGCGGAGCACAATGAGCAGTTCTTC
>TRBJ1-4|TRBV12-3/TRBV12-4|.|many
CASSNTGSNEKLFF
TGTGCCAGCAGCAATACAGGCTCCAATGAAAAACTGTTTTTT
>TRBJ1-6|TRBV12-3/TRBV12-4|.|many
CASSLGTNSPLHF
TGTGCCAGCAGTTTGGGTACCAATTCACCCCTCCACTTT
>TRBJ1-5|TRBV20-1|.|.
CSAATMGDNQPQHF
TGCAGTGCCGCCACAATGGGGGACAATCAGCCCCAGCATTTT
>TRBJ2-5|TRBV7-2|.|many
CASSSRGGTQYF
TGTGCCAGCAGCTCCCGGGGCGGGACCCAGTACTTC
>TRBJ1-6|TRBV5-8|.|.
CASSRGRAYNSPLHF
TGTGCCAGCAGCAGAGGACGGGCCTATAATTCACCCCTCCACTTT
>TRBJ2-2|TRBV7-2|.|.
CASSWPNTGELFF
TGTGCCAGCAGCTGGCCAAACACCGGGGAGCTGTTTTTT
>TRBJ2-4|TRBV7-9|.|once
CASSLGDKNIQYF
TGTGCCAGCAGCTTAGGGGACAAAAACATTCAGTACTTC
>TRBJ1-3|TRBV10-3|.|.
CAITMGISGNTIYF
TGTGCCATCACAATGGGAATATCTGGAAACACCATATATTTT
>TRBJ2-5|TRBV10-3|TRBD2|few
CAIGLAGVQTQYF
TGTGCCATCGGACTAGCGGGGGTTCAGACCCAGTACTTC
>TRBJ2-7|TRBV7-8|TRBD1|.
CASSLGQGAPLYEQYF
TGTGCCAGCAGCCTGGGACAGGGGGCGCCCCTTTACGAGCAGTACTTC
>TRBJ2-5|TRBV19|.|.
CASARGKRQETQYF
TGTGCCAGTGCTCGGGGAAAAAGACAAGAGACCCAGTACTTC
>TRBJ2-3|TRBV6-2/TRBV6-3|TRBD2|few
CASRLSSGVTDTQYF
TGTGCCAGCAGGCTGTCGAGCGGGGTCACAGATACGCAGTATTTT
>TRBJ1-4|TRBV12-3/TRBV12-4|TRBD1|.
CASSSQTGREEKLFF
TGTGCCAGCAGTTCCCAGACAGGGCGGGAGGAAAAACTGTTTTTT
>TRBJ2-6|TRBV11-2|TRBD2|many
CASSPLAGGLPSGANVLTF
TGTGCCAGCAGTCCCCTAGCGGGGGGTCTTCCCTCTGGGGCCAACGTCCTGACTTTC
>TRBJ2-2|TRBV7-7|.|.
CASSPGRLVNTGELFF
TGTGCCAGCAGCCCCGGTCGACTTGTAAACACCGGGGAGCTGTTTTTT
>TRBJ2-3|TRBV2|.|.
CVEGGADTDTQYF
TGTGTTGAGGGCGGGGCTGACACAGATACGCAGTATTTT
>TRBJ1-6|TRBV4-3|TRBD1|many
CASSGGGSNSPLHF
TGCGCCAGCAGCGGAGGGGGCTCTAATTCACCCCTCCACTTT
>TRBJ2-1|TRBV7-8|.|.
CASSLARNEQFF
TGTGCCAGCAGCTTAGCCCGCAATGAGCAGTTCTTC